A selection of T cell receptor beta chains follows, all from one sample in a study of T cells in Graves' hyperthyroidism and ophthalmopathy. MiXCR, run by TCRdb on the multiplex PCR reads, gives a single entry per CDR3 protein. Of 400,000 to 550,000 distinct CDR3 sequences in the sample, less than 25% were seen once. Sample: blood. Every receptor here comes from a woman in her thirties with Graves' ophthalmopathy. The CDR3 runs from the conserved cysteine through the conserved F or W. D genes are given only for firm matches. Clone size is shown for a subset of rows, as once, few, many or a class of expanded clone.

cdr3_aa: CAGSYSSRLADLTKNIQYF; cdr3_nt: TGTGCCGGCAGTTACTCGAGTAGACTAGCGGACCTTACCAAAAACATTCAGTACTTC; v_call: TRBV6-2/TRBV6-3; d_call: TRBD2; j_call: TRBJ2-4; clone_size: many
cdr3_aa: CASSSGQDHYEQYF; cdr3_nt: TGCGCCAGCAGCAGCGGACAGGACCACTACGAGCAGTACTTC; v_call: TRBV5-1; d_call: TRBD1; j_call: TRBJ2-7; clone_size: many
cdr3_aa: CASRSGTGRGGYTF; cdr3_nt: TGTGCCAGCAGATCCGGGACAGGGAGAGGTGGCTACACCTTC; v_call: TRBV12-3/TRBV12-4; d_call: TRBD1; j_call: TRBJ1-2; clone_size: -
cdr3_aa: CASSQDRGSQETQYF; cdr3_nt: TGCGCCAGCAGCCAAGATAGAGGCAGCCAAGAGACCCAGTACTTC; v_call: TRBV4-3; d_call: -; j_call: TRBJ2-5; clone_size: many
cdr3_aa: CASSLAPPNTEAFF; cdr3_nt: TGTGCCAGCAGCTTAGCGCCACCTAACACTGAAGCTTTCTTT; v_call: TRBV7-9; d_call: -; j_call: TRBJ1-1; clone_size: many
cdr3_aa: CASSPTGGWGELFF; cdr3_nt: TGTGCCAGCAGTCCGACAGGGGGCTGGGGGGAGCTGTTTTTT; v_call: TRBV6-5; d_call: TRBD1; j_call: TRBJ2-2; clone_size: many
cdr3_aa: CASSQDRGYGTEAFF; cdr3_nt: TGCGCCAGCAGCCAAGATCGGGGGTACGGCACTGAAGCTTTCTTT; v_call: TRBV4-1; d_call: -; j_call: TRBJ1-1; clone_size: -
cdr3_aa: CASSSGQGIRNTIYF; cdr3_nt: TGTGCCAGCAGTTCGGGACAGGGCATTAGAAACACCATATATTTT; v_call: TRBV6-5; d_call: TRBD1; j_call: TRBJ1-3; clone_size: many
cdr3_aa: CASRTGEDTEAFF; cdr3_nt: TGCGCCAGCAGGACAGGGGAGGACACTGAAGCTTTCTTT; v_call: TRBV5-1; d_call: TRBD1; j_call: TRBJ1-1; clone_size: many
cdr3_aa: CASSRQGVENIQYF; cdr3_nt: TGTGCCAGCAGCCGACAGGGGGTCGAAAACATTCAGTACTTC; v_call: TRBV2; d_call: TRBD1; j_call: TRBJ2-4; clone_size: many